This T cell receptor (beta chain) appears in the sequencing data of a study of OX40 agonist ivuxolimab in advanced cancers. Study-wide context: Ivuxolimab, which targeted the costimulatory receptor OX40 (CD134), was an agonistic, fully human IgG2 monoclonal antibody. Intravenous ivuxolimab was administered to patients every 2 weeks at six dose levels: 0.01, 0.1, 0.3, 1.5, 3 and 10 mg/kg. Among the approximately 50 dose-escalation patients, approximately 20 had hepatocellular carcinoma, roughly 15 melanoma, 9 renal cell carcinoma and 9 head and neck cancer. A male proportion of roughly 80% and a mean age of 60 years, ranging from roughly 23 to 85, were recorded for the dose-escalation cohort. Patients were allowed to have had prior anti-PD-1, anti-PD-L1 or anti-CTLA-4 therapy, and more than 35% of the dose-escalation patients had been treated with checkpoint inhibitors. Three dose-escalation patients achieved partial responses, one with hepatocellular carcinoma and two with cutaneous melanoma. The point of sequencing TCRbeta in the periphery was to test whether ivuxolimab changed TCR sequence diversity and drove clonal T-cell expansion. The monotherapy dose-escalation portion (N ≈ 55 patients) of the phase I ivuxolimab trial is reported in the paper.

To sequence the TCRbeta CDR3 region, genomic DNA was isolated from the sorted cells. The immunoSEQ Assay was used for sequencing of TCRbeta CDR3 regions. The source is immuneACCESS, and TCRdb retained only in-frame sequences with V and J called. Part of the clones is not carried over; for the studies checked, unresolved V genes explain less than half of this, and the remainder is unexplained. This sample has around 78,000 clones in its table, and roughly 87% of those were observed once. The ten largest clonotypes hold 0.24% of the sample. There are 16 amino acids in the CDR3, from cysteine to phenylalanine inclusive. CDR3 DNA is the only sequence kept; it has 48 bases, read in frame from the first base. Trimmed from V: 5 bases; trimmed from J: 5 bases; junction bases lacking a gene match: 12. As encoded in the germline V gene, CDR1 is SGHTA while CDR2 is FQGNSA. Notes on this clone: There is no known antigen for this receptor. No much larger clonotype is one base removed from it; base qualities were not supplied.

Overall study results and their limits: In the 0.1-3.0 mg/kg groups, partial responders were among the patients with the lowest normalized peripheral clonal expansion, particularly in CD8+ T cells. After ivuxolimab, more expanded clones were found on average in CD8+ T cells than in CD4+ T cells. Low levels of normalized T-cell clonal expansion were also shown by some nonresponding patients. At doses of 0.1 to 3.0 mg/kg, clonal expansion of both CD4+ and CD8+ T cells in blood was seen between baseline and week 6. Antigen specificity was not determined for the clonally expanded peripheral T cells.

The trial excluded patients who had a history of autoimmune disease or who were on systemic immunosuppression. Peripheral blood for TCR sequencing was collected from all dose cohorts at baseline, on cycle 4 day 1, and on cycle 7 day 1. Samples came from an open-label, multicenter, first-in-human phase I dose-escalation trial of ivuxolimab. Adults with locally advanced or metastatic melanoma, renal cell carcinoma, hepatocellular carcinoma or head and neck squamous cell carcinoma were enrolled in the trial. Before TCR sequencing, CD4+ and CD8+ T cells were separately sorted from peripheral blood. This chain is built from TRBV7-2 and TRBJ2-3; TRBD1 matches 8 bases in the middle. The TCR comes from an adult with an advanced solid tumor such as melanoma, head and neck, liver or kidney cancer. This sample comprised CD4+ or CD8+ T cells sorted from blood, obtained in a trial of the OX40 agonist ivuxolimab. The CDR3 reads CASSLRTGIIGDTQYF. The DNA sequence reads TGTGCCAGCAGCCTAAGGACAGGGATTATCGGAGATACGCAGTATTTT.